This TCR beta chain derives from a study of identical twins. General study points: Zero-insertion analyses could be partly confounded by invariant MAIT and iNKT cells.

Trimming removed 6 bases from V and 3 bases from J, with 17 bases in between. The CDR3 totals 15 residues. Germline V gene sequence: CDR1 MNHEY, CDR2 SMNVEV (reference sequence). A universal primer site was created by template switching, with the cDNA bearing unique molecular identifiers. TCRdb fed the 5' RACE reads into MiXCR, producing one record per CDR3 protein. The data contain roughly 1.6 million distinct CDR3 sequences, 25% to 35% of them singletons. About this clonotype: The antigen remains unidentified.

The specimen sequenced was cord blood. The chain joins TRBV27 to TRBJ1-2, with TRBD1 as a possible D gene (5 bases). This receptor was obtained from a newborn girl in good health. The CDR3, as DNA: TGTGCCAGCAGCCTCGGGGGTAATGGTCACTATGGCTACACCTTC. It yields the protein CASSLGGNGHYGYTF.